Below, 8 T cell receptor beta chains from the same sample are listed, as sequenced in a study of siplizumab effects on memory and regulatory T cells. The method was immunoSEQ multiplex PCR; TCRdb's version includes in-frame clones alone and lacks a portion of them. The sample has 45,000 to 60,000 clones; about 90% are singletons. The sample taken for sequencing was naive CD8+ T cells sorted from blood. Receptor source: a human donor in good health.

V gene TRBV6-1 combines with J gene TRBJ1-2; D is perhaps TRBD1 (6 bases). V gave up 3 bases and J gave up 8 bases, with 22 bases separating them. This CDR3 region has 16 residues. From germline, CDR1 is MNHNS and CDR2 SASEGT. In DNA form, the CDR3 reads TGTGCCAGCAGTGACGCAGGACAGTGGACGGGTGAGGGCTACACCTTC. Encoded protein: CASSDAGQWTGEGYTF.

This clone was counted between two and nine times. The chain combines TRBV27 with TRBJ2-7; D remains ambiguous. Between the trimmed V and J ends, which lost 2 bases and 2 bases, there was a span of 7 bases. The CDR3 has 13 residues. Germline CDR1 is MNHEY and CDR2 is SMNVEV (reference sequence). CDR3 in amino acids: CASSLRQTYEQYF. The CDR3 DNA reads as TGTGCCAGCAGTTTACGGCAGACCTACGAGCAGTACTTC.

The gene calls are TRBV5-4 and TRBJ2-2; the match to TRBD2 covers 11 bases. Germline assignment: CDR1 SGHNT and CDR2 YYREEE (reference sequence). With V trimmed by 4 bases and J by 7 bases, 9 bases remained unmatched. This CDR3 is built from 16 residues. In nucleotides, the CDR3 is TGTGCCAGCAGCCCTACTAGCGGGGGAATGGTCGGGGAGCTGTTTTTT. As protein: CASSPTSGGMVGELFF.

This clone has more than one count but fewer than ten. The chain links TRBV27 to TRBJ2-7; weak D call: TRBD2 (6 bases). The V end lost 2 bases, the J end lost 5 bases, and 7 bases lay between the germline ends. Germline lookup yields CDR1 MNHEY and CDR2 SMNVEV (reference sequence). This CDR3 comprises 12 residues. The CDR3, as DNA: TGTGCCAGCAGTTTAGCGGGGAACGAGCAGTACTTC. Amino acids: CASSLAGNEQYF.

V gene TRBV23-1 combines with J gene TRBJ1-1; 7 nucleotides agree with TRBD1. TRBV23-1 is annotated as an ORF whose role is uncertain. Trimming removed 4 bases from V and 3 bases from J; junction bases left unmatched: 14. There are 17 residues in the CDR3. CDR3 coding DNA: TGCGCCAGCAGTCTCCTGTTAGTCAGGGGGGTCCACACTGAAGCTTTCTTT. This gives the protein CASSLLLVRGVHTEAFF.

Of note for this clone: This same CDR3 is encoded by further DNA sequences in the sample. The chain recombines TRBV19 with TRBJ2-5; D unclear. The CDR3 is 10 amino acids. Germline V gives CDR1 LNHDA, CDR2 SQIVND (reference sequence). V gave up 5 bases and J gave up 4 bases, with 2 bases separating them. The CDR3 loop is CASSGETQYF. CDR3 bases: TGTGCCAGTAGTGGAGAGACCCAGTACTTC. Full variable domain (outside the CDR3, taken from reference TRBV19 and TRBJ2-5): DGGITQSPKYLFRKEGQNVTLSCEQNLNHDAMYWYRQDPGQGLRLIYYSQIVNDFQKGDIAEGYSVSREKKESFPLTVTSAQKNPTAFYLCASSGETQYFGPGTRLLVL.

The rearrangement links TRBV9 to TRBJ2-4; no clear D. CDR1 is SGDLS, CDR2 YYNGEE, per germline. CDR3 length: 11 amino acids. Deletions cut 0 bases from V and 7 bases from J, with 2 bases between. Here the CDR3 reads CASSVGNIQYF. CDR3 sequence (DNA): TGTGCCAGCAGCGTAGGGAACATTCAGTACTTC.

The chain joins TRBV4-1 to TRBJ2-7; TRBD2 agrees at 8 bases. The CDR3 is made up of 17 amino acids. V shed 3 bases, J shed 3 bases, and the junction held 13 bases outside the gene matches. CDR1 is MGHRA, CDR2 YSYEKL, per germline. The CDR3 sequence: CASSHHSRGGTIYEQYF. The CDR3, as DNA: TGCGCCAGCAGCCATCACTCCCGCGGGGGGACCATCTACGAGCAGTACTTC.